This TCR beta chain stems from a study of early T cells in non-severe SARS-CoV-2 infection. Via MiXCR, TCRdb re-called the 5' RACE reads, giving one row per CDR3 protein. In the table there are around 86,000 distinct CDR3 sequences, over 12% of which are singletons. Germline V lookup: CDR1 DFQATT, CDR2 SNEGSKA (reference sequence). This CDR3 is 16 amino acids long. V was pared by 0 bases and J by 3 bases, with 3 bases of the junction left unmatched. The sample comprised whole blood. The V and J genes are TRBV20-1 and TRBJ1-6; 9 bases are a match to TRBD1. The sequence was collected from an adult who was a healthcare worker with PCR-confirmed SARS-CoV-2 infection or an uninfected control (not recorded which). CDR3 loop: CSARDPTGGYNSPLHF. CDR3 in DNA: TGCAGTGCTAGAGATCCGACAGGGGGCTATAATTCACCCCTCCACTTT.